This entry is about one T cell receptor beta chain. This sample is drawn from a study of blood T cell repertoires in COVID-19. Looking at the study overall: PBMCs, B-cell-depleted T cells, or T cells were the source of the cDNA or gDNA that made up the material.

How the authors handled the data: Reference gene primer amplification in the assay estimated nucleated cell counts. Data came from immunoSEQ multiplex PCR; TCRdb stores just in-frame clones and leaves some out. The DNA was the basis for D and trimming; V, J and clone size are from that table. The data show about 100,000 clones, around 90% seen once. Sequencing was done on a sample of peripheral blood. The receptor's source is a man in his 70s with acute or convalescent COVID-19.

CDR3 residues: CASSSPGRDQPQHF. For the CDR3, the DNA is TGTGCCAGCAGCTCACCGGGCAGGGATCAGCCCCAGCATTTT. This rearrangement joins TRBV7-2 to TRBJ1-5, with D perhaps matching TRBD1 (5 bases). The CDR3 is 14 amino acids. Germline-derived CDR1 and CDR2 are SGHTA and FQGNSA. The V and J ends lost 4 bases and 5 bases respectively, with 12 bases between them.